The rows below give T cell receptor beta chains drawn from one sample of a study of CD4 T cells in relation to SARS-CoV-2 and coronaviruses. Their specific antigens are unknown. Clones were read by immunoSEQ multiplex PCR, and TCRdb kept only the in-frame ones, dropping some. The repertoire has about 29,000 clones, over 65% of them found once; the top ten carry 20%. Sequences were obtained from CD4+ T cells from PBMCs, cultured in vitro. The receptor set was obtained from a human donor in good health. The CDR3 runs from the conserved cysteine through the conserved F or W. D genes are given only for firm matches. Size values are once, few and many counts, or a class for expanded clones, and some rows have none.

J	size	V	D	CDR3	DNA
TRBJ1-1	NA	TRBV18	NA	CASSGGNTEAFF	TGTGCCAGCTCAGGGGGGAACACTGAAGCTTTCTTT
TRBJ1-1	NA	TRBV27	TRBD1	CASSFRRGHAFF	TGTGCCAGCAGTTTTCGAAGGGGGCATGCTTTCTTT
TRBJ2-7	few	TRBV7-8	NA	CASSLVLVGTYEQYF	TGTGCCAGCAGCTTAGTTCTTGTCGGGACCTACGAGCAGTACTTC
TRBJ2-1	NA	TRBV27	TRBD2	CASSPGLAKSSYNEQFF	TGTGCCAGCAGTCCAGGACTAGCCAAAAGCTCCTACAATGAGCAGTTCTTC
TRBJ2-1	NA	TRBV14	TRBD1	CASSQRSSGTALAPYNEQFF	TGTGCCAGCAGCCAGCGATCCTCCGGGACAGCCTTAGCACCCTACAATGAGCAGTTCTTC
TRBJ2-1	NA	TRBV2	NA	CASMPETNEQFF	TGTGCCAGCATGCCCGAAACCAATGAGCAGTTCTTC
TRBJ2-7	NA	TRBV4-2	TRBD2	CASSQERGLAGGGSYEQYF	TGTGCCAGCAGCCAAGAACGGGGACTAGCGGGAGGTGGCTCCTACGAGCAGTACTTC
TRBJ1-4	NA	TRBV4-3	NA	CASSQATGATNEKLFF	TGCGCCAGCAGCCAGGCGACAGGCGCAACTAATGAAAAACTGTTTTTT
TRBJ2-3	NA	TRBV4-3	NA	CASSQEPPWDTQYF	TGCGCCAGCAGCCAAGAGCCCCCCTGGGATACGCAGTATTTT
TRBJ2-2	NA	TRBV6-5	NA	CASEQGRTGELFF	TGTGCCAGTGAACAGGGTAGAACCGGGGAGCTGTTTTTT
TRBJ1-1	NA	TRBV3-1/TRBV3-2	NA	CASSPDGGAVAFF	TGTGCCAGCAGCCCGGATGGGGGGGCTGTAGCTTTCTTT
TRBJ1-2	once	TRBV4-3	NA	CASSQGGLQGNGYTF	TGCGCCAGCAGCCAAGGGGGACTTCAAGGAAATGGCTACACCTTC
TRBJ2-1	NA	TRBV12-3/TRBV12-4	NA	CASSLGNEQFF	TGTGCCAGCAGTTTGGGCAATGAGCAGTTCTTC
TRBJ2-7	NA	TRBV21-1	NA	CAILPGQGREQYF	TGTGCCATACTACCAGGACAGGGCAGAGAGCAGTACTTC
TRBJ2-3	NA	TRBV2	NA	CASRDGYTDTQYF	TGTGCCAGCCGGGACGGCTACACAGATACGCAGTATTTT
TRBJ2-1	NA	TRBV11-3	NA	CASSLNRNNEQFF	TGTGCCAGCAGCCTCAACAGAAACAATGAGCAGTTCTTC
TRBJ2-1	NA	TRBV7-2	NA	CASSRVWGNEQFF	TGTGCCAGCAGCCGTGTCTGGGGGAATGAGCAGTTCTTC
TRBJ2-7	NA	TRBV10-1	TRBD2	CASSGTSGAYEQYF	TGCGCCAGCAGCGGGACTAGCGGGGCCTACGAGCAGTACTTC
TRBJ1-2	NA	TRBV4-3	TRBD1	CASSPQGGYGYTF	TGCGCCAGCAGCCCCCAGGGGGGTTACGGCTACACCTTC
TRBJ2-3	NA	TRBV6-2/TRBV6-3	NA	CASSYHTDTQYF	TGTGCCAGCAGTTACCACACAGATACGCAGTATTTT